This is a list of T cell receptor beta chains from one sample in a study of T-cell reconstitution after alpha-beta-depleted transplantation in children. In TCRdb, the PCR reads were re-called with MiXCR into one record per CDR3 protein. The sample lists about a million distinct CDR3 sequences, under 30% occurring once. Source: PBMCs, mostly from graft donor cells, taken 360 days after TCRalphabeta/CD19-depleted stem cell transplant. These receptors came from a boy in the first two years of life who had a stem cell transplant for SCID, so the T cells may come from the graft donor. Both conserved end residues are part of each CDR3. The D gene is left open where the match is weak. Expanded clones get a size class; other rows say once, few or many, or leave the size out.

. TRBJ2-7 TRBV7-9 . TGTGCCAGCAGCTTAGGAGGGAGAGCTGCCTACGAGCAGTACTTC CASSLGGRAAYEQYF
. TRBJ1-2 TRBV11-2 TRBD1 TGTGCCAGCAGCCCTGTCCTCCCGGGCCCGGGACAGTCTGAGGGCTATGGCTACACCTTC CASSPVLPGPGQSEGYGYTF
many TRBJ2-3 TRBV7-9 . TGTGCCAGCAGCCCCGCCGGAGGAGGCACAGATACGCAGTATTTT CASSPAGGGTDTQYF
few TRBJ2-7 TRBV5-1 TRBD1 TGCGCCAGCAGGCCGGACAGGGAGTTCGATGAGCAGTACTTC CASRPDREFDEQYF
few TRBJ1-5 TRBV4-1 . TGCGCCAGCAGCCTCGGTGGCACCAGAAGCAATCAGCCCCAGCATTTT CASSLGGTRSNQPQHF
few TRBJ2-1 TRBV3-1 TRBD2 TGTGCCAGCAGCCAAGCAGTGGGACTAGCTTCTTTCTTC CASSQAVGLASFF
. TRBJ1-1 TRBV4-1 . TGCGCCAGCAGCCAAGATCTGGGGAGACTGAACACTGAAGCTTTCTTT CASSQDLGRLNTEAFF
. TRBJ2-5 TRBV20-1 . TGCAGTGCTAGCGTCGGGCAGGCAGAGACCCAGTACTTC CSASVGQAETQYF
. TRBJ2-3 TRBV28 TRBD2 TGTGCCAGCAGTTGGCCGGAGCGGGGGGGCCCCGATACGCAGTATTTT CASSWPERGGPDTQYF
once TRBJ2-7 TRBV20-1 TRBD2 TGCAGTGCAGCCGGACTAGCGGGGGGGTACGAGGAGTACTTC CSAAGLAGGYEEYF
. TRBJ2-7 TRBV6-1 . TGTGCCAGCAGACACCTCGGGAAGGGCGAGAGCTCCTACGAGCAGTACTTC CASRHLGKGESSYEQYF
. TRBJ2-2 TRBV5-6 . TGTGCCAGCAGCTTGCAGGCCGTGCTTACTTTT CASSLQAVLTF
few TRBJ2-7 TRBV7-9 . TGTGCCAGCAGTTACAACTCGGACAGTTACGAGCAGTACTTC CASSYNSDSYEQYF
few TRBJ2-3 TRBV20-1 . TGCAGTGCTATGCCGGGGGACACAGATACGCAGTATTTT CSAMPGDTDTQYF
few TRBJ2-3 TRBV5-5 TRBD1 TGTGCCAGCAGCGTGGACAGGGGACGCCCTCCAAATACGCAGTATTTT CASSVDRGRPPNTQYF
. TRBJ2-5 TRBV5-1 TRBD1 TGCGCCAGCAGCTTGTTCGTCGGACAGGGGGAGACCCAGTACTTC CASSLFVGQGETQYF
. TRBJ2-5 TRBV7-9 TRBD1 TGTGCCAGCAGCTTAATCTCGTCAGGGGGAGAGACCCAGTACTTC CASSLISSGGETQYF
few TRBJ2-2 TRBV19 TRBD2 TGTGCCAGTAGTCTCGGGGTAGCGGGGGGGCCGAGCACCGGGGAGCTGTTTTTT CASSLGVAGGPSTGELFF
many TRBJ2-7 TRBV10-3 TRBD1 TGTGCCATCAGCGACAGGGCCCCCTACGAGCAGTACTTC CAISDRAPYEQYF
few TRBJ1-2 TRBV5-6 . TGTGCCAGCAGCTTTTATCTGATCGAGGGTGGCTACACCTTC CASSFYLIEGGYTF
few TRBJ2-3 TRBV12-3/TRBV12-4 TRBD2 TGTGCCAGCAGTCACTCAAATGGCCTAGCGGGGGGGATAGATACGCAGTATTTT CASSHSNGLAGGIDTQYF
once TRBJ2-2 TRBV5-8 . TGTGCCAGCAGCCTCCGGGCCCGCCACGGGGAGCTGTTTTTT CASSLRARHGELFF
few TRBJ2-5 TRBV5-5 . TGTGCCAGCAGCTATGACCGGGACGACCAGTACTTC CASSYDRDDQYF
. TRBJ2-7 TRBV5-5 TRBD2 TGTGCCAGCAGCTCCCCACATCGGGGGGCCTACGAGCAGTACTTC CASSSPHRGAYEQYF
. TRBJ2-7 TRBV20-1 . TGCAGTGCTAGAGTCGCAGGGATGAACTACGAGCAGTACTTC CSARVAGMNYEQYF
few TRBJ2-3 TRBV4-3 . TGCGCCAGCAGCCAAGACCCCCTAGGAGCAGTTTACACAGATACGCAGTATTTT CASSQDPLGAVYTDTQYF
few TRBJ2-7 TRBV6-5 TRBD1 TGTGCCAGCAGTTTTACACCGGGACAGGGAAACTCCTACGAGCAGTACTTC CASSFTPGQGNSYEQYF
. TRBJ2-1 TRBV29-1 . TGCAGCGTTGTCGTGGTGGCCTACAATGAGCAGTTCTTC CSVVVVAYNEQFF
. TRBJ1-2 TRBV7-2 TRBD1 TGTGCCAGCAGCTTAGGATATAACAGGGGGCGTGGCTACACCTTC CASSLGYNRGRGYTF
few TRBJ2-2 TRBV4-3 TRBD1 TGCGCCAGCAGCCAAGGGGACAGCTACACCGGGGAGCTGTTTTTT CASSQGDSYTGELFF
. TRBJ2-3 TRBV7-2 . TGTGCCAGCAGCCCACACAGGGAGTCAGATACGCAGTATTTT CASSPHRESDTQYF
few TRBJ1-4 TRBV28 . TGTGCCAGCAGCCTGCAGGGAACTCCTCGGGAACTGTTTTTT CASSLQGTPRELFF
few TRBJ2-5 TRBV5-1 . TGCGCCAGCAGGGAGGGGACCCAAGAGACCCAGTACTTC CASREGTQETQYF